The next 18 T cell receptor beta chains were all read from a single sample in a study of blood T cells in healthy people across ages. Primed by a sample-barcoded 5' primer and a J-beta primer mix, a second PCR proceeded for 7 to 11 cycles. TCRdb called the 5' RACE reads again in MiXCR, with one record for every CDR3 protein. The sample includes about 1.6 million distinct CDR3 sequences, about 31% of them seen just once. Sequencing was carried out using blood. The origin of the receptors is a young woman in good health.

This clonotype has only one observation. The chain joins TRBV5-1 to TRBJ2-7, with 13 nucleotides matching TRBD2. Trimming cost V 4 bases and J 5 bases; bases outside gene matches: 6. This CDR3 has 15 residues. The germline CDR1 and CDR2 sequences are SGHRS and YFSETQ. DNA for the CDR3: TGCGCCAGCAGCCCAGGGACTAGCGGGAACCACGAGCAGTACTTC. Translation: CASSPGTSGNHEQYF.

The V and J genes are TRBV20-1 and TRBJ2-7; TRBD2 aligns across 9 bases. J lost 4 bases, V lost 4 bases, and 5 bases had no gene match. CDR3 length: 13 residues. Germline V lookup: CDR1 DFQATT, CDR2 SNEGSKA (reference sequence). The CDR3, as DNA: TGCAGTGCTATAGCGGGGGCCAATTACGAGCAGTACTTC. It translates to CSAIAGANYEQYF.

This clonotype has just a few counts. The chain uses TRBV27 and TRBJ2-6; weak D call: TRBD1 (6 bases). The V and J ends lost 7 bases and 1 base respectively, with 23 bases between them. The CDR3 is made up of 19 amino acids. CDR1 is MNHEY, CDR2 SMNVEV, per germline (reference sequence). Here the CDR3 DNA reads TGTGCCAGCACCCTCAAATGGGGTCTGGGGGCATCTGGGGCCAACGTCCTGACTTTC. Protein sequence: CASTLKWGLGASGANVLTF. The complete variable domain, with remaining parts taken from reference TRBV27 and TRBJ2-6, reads EAQVTQNPRYLITVTGKKLTVTCSQNMNHEYMSWYRQDPGLGLRQIYYSMNVEVTDKGDVPEGYKVSRKEKRNFPLILESPSPNQTSLYFCASTLKWGLGASGANVLTFGAGSRLTVL.

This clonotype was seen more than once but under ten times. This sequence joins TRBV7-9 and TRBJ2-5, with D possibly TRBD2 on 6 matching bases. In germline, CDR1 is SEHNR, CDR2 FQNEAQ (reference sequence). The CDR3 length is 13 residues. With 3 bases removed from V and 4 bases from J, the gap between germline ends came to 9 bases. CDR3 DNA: TGTGCCAGCAGCTTTGGGGACTTAGAGACCCAGTACTTC. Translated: CASSFGDLETQYF.

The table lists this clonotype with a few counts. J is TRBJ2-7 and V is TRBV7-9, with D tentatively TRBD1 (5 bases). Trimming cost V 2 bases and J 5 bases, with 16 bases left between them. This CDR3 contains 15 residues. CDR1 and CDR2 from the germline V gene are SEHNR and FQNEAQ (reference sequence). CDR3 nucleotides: TGTGCCAGCAGCTTACGAAGACAGACCATCGACGAGCAGTACTTC. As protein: CASSLRRQTIDEQYF.

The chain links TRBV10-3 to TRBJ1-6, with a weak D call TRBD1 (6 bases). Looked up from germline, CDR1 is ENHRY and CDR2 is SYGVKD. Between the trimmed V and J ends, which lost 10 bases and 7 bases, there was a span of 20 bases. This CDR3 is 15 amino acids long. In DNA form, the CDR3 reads TGTGCCACCCGTCGGGACGCAGGGGAGAATTCACCCCTCCACTTT. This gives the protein CATRRDAGENSPLHF.

CDR3 in amino acids: CASSAFGDQPQHF. The CDR3 DNA reads TGTGCCAGCAGTGCATTCGGGGATCAGCCCCAGCATTTT. This rearrangement joins TRBV6-1 to TRBJ1-5; D remains unclear. Trimming left V 4 bases short and J 5 bases short, with 9 bases between. The CDR3 runs 13 residues. Germline loops: CDR1 MNHNS, CDR2 SASEGT.

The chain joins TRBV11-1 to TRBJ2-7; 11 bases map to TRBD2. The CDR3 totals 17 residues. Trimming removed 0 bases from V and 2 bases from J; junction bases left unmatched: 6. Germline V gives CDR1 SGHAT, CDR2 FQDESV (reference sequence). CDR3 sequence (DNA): TGTGCCAGCAGCTTAGCGTTCGGGACTAGCGGAACCTACGAGCAGTACTTC. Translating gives CASSLAFGTSGTYEQYF.

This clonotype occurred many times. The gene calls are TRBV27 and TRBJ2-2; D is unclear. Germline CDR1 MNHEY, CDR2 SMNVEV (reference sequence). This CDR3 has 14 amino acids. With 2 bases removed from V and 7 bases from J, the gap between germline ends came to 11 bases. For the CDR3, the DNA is TGTGCCAGCAGTTTAATCCCCCGGCGCGGGGAGCTGTTTTTT. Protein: CASSLIPRRGELFF.

The CDR3 here is CASSLGTTPNTEAFF. CDR3 sequence (DNA): TGCGCCAGCAGCTTGGGGACCACCCCGAACACTGAAGCTTTCTTT. The chain links TRBV5-1 to TRBJ1-1; D remains ambiguous. From germline, CDR1 is SGHRS and CDR2 YFSETQ. V was pared by 0 bases and J by 1 base, with 10 bases between. This CDR3 is 15 amino acids long.

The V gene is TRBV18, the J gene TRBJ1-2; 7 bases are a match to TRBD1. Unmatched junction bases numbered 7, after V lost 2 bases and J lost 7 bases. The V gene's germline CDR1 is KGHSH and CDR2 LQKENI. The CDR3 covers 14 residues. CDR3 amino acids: CASSPSRDSAGYTF. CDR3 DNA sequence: TGTGCCAGCTCACCAAGTCGGGACAGCGCTGGCTACACCTTC.

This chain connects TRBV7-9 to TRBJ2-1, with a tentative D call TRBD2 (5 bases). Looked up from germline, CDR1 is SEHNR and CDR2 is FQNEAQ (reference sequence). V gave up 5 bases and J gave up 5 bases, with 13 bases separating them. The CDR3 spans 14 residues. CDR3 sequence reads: CASSPRTGDNEQFF. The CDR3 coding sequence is TGTGCCAGCAGCCCTCGGACTGGGGACAATGAGCAGTTCTTC.

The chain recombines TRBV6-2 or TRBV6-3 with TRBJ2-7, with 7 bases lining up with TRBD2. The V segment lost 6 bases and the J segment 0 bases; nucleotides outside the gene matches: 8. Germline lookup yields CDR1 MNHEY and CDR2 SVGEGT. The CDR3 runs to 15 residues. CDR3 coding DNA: TGTGCCAGCAGAAGACTAGCCGAGAGCTCCTACGAGCAGTACTTC. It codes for CASRRLAESSYEQYF.

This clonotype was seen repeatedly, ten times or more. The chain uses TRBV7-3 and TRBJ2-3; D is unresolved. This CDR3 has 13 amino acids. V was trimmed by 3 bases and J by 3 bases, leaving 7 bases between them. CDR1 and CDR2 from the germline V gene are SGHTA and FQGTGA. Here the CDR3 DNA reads TGTGCCAGCAGCTTTATAGGGACAGATACGCAGTATTTT. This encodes CASSFIGTDTQYF.

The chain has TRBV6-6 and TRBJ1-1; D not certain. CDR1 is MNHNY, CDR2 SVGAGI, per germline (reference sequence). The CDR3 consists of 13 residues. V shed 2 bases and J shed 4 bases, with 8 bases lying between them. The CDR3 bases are TGTGCCAGCAGTTACGAGGTGGCCACTGAAGCTTTCTTT. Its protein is CASSYEVATEAFF.

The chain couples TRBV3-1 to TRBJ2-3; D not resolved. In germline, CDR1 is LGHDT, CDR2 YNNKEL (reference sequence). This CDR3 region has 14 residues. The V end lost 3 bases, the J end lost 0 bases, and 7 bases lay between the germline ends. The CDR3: CASSQIVSTDTQYF. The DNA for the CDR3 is TGTGCCAGCAGCCAGATCGTGAGCACAGATACGCAGTATTTT.

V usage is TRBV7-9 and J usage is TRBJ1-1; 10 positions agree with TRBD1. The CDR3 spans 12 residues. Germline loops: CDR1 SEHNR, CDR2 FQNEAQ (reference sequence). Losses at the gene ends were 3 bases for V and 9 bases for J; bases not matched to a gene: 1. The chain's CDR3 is CASSLTGGQAFF. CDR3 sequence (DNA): TGTGCCAGCAGCTTGACAGGGGGCCAAGCTTTCTTT.

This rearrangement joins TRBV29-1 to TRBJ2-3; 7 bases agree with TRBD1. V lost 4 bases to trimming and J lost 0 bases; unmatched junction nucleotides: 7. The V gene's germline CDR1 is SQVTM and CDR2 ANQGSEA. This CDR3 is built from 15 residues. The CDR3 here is CSVAYTGASTDTQYF. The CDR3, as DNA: TGCAGCGTTGCCTATACAGGGGCGAGCACAGATACGCAGTATTTT.